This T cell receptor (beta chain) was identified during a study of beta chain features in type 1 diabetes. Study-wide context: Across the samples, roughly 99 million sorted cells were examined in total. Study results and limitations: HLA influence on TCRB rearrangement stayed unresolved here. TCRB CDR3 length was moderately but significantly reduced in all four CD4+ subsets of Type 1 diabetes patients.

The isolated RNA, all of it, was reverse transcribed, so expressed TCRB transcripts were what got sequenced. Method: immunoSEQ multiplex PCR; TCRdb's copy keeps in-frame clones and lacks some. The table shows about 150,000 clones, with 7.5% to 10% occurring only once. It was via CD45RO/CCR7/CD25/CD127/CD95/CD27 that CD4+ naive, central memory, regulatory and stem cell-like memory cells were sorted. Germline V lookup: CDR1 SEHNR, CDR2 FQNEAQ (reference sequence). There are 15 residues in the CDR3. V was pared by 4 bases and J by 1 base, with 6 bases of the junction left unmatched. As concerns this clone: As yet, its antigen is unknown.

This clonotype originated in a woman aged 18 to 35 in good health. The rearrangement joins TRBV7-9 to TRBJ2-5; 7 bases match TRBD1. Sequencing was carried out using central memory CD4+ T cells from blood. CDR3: CASSSYRGFQETQYF. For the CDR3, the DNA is TGTGCCAGCAGCTCCTACAGGGGATTCCAAGAGACCCAGTACTTC.